What follows are 7 T cell receptor beta chains derived from one specimen sequenced in a study of blood T cell repertoires in COVID-19. The method was immunoSEQ multiplex PCR; TCRdb's version includes in-frame clones alone and lacks a portion of them. This table holds around 77,000 clones, more than 75% found once. Sequencing used peripheral blood. The receptors derive from an elderly woman with active or convalescent COVID-19.

This clone has just one count. The chain carries TRBV5-1 and TRBJ2-6, with a possible D match to TRBD2 (6 bases). Germline CDR1 SGHRS, CDR2 YFSETQ. This CDR3 is built from 15 residues. Deletions cut 5 bases from V and 0 bases from J, with 9 bases between. In DNA, the CDR3 is TGCGCCAGCAGACGGGAGAGCTCTGGGGCCAACGTCCTGACTTTC. Protein product: CASRRESSGANVLTF.

This chain connects TRBV19 to TRBJ2-2, with D unresolved. Trimming removed 3 bases from V and 4 bases from J, with 6 bases in between. Germline values: CDR1 LNHDA, CDR2 SQIVND (reference sequence). There are 13 residues in the CDR3. CDR3 bases: TGTGCCAGTAGTATCGGAGTCACCGGGGAGCTGTTTTTT. Translated, it gives CASSIGVTGELFF.

CDR3 nucleotide sequence: TGTGCCAGCAGTTACCCGGACAGATCCTCTGGCGGGGAGCTGTTTTTT. Translation: CASSYPDRSSGGELFF. This chain links TRBV2 with TRBJ2-2; maybe TRBD1 (6 bases). This CDR3 has 16 amino acids. V was trimmed by 5 bases and J by 7 bases, leaving 20 bases between them. Germline loops: CDR1 SNHLY, CDR2 FYNNEI.

The V gene is TRBV6-6, the J gene TRBJ1-2, with D possibly matching TRBD1 (6 bases). Trimming removed 2 bases from V and 8 bases from J, with 12 bases in between. This CDR3 comprises 13 residues. The germline CDR1 and CDR2 sequences are MNHNY and SVGAGI (reference sequence). The CDR3 sequence is CASSYSQGNGYTF. The CDR3 coding sequence is TGTGCCAGCAGTTACAGTCAGGGGAACGGCTACACCTTC.

This chain uses TRBV11-3 with TRBJ2-2; a weak D match, TRBD2 (6 bases). The germline CDR1 and CDR2 sequences are SGHNT and YENEEA. Trimming took 1 base from V and 1 from J, leaving 7 bases between them. This CDR3 has 15 amino acids. CDR3 in amino acids: CASSLGAGNTGELFF. The CDR3 bases are TGTGCCAGCAGCTTAGGAGCGGGGAACACCGGGGAGCTGTTTTTT.

V gene TRBV10-2 combines with J gene TRBJ2-2; 7 bases match TRBD1. Germline assignment: CDR1 WSHSY and CDR2 SAAADI. CDR3 length equals 19 residues. V was clipped by 0 bases and J by 0 bases; unmatched bases: 10. CDR3 DNA sequence: TGCGCCAGCAGTGAGTCGAGACAGGGCCCAGACGCGAACACCGGGGAGCTGTTTTTT. Protein sequence: CASSESRQGPDANTGELFF.

This rearrangement joins TRBV6-2 or TRBV6-3 to TRBJ2-7; D is undetermined. CDR1 is MNHEY and CDR2 is SVGEGT in the germline V gene. V was pared by 3 bases and J by 2 bases, with 8 bases between. This CDR3 spans 13 amino acids. CDR3 nucleotide sequence: TGTGCCAGCAGTTATCGGTACCCCTACGAGCAGTACTTC. It translates to CASSYRYPYEQYF.